This T cell receptor beta chain was recorded in a study of cytomegalovirus exposure and HLA in healthy donors. This CDR3 has 11 amino acids. Germline-derived CDR1 and CDR2 are LNHDA and SQIVND (reference sequence). The V end lost 5 bases, the J end lost 4 bases, and 6 bases lay between the germline ends. A multiplex PCR was run with 60 Vbeta primers and 13 Jbeta primers. Generated by immunoSEQ multiplex PCR, the TCRdb table keeps only in-frame clones and is missing some. The sample lists under 300,000 clones; approximately 90% were seen once. The TCR was taken from a man in his forties in good health and CMV-seropositive. The sample was PBMCs. The V gene is TRBV19, the J gene TRBJ2-7; D call uncertain. DNA for the CDR3: TGTGCCAGTAGTCCAGGTTACGAGCAGTACTTC. It translates to CASSPGYEQYF.